The 15 T cell receptor beta chains presented below share a single source sample, sequenced in a study of shared clonotypes between healthy human individuals. TCRdb's copy holds only in-frame clones and misses some; the assay was immunoSEQ multiplex PCR. Seen here are about 1.1 million clones, roughly 74% observed once, and the top ten hold under 0.65%. Input material: memory CD4+ T cells from PBMCs. The subset was: CD45RA-negative fraction. The source of these receptors is a man between 18 and 35 years old in good health. Some clones in this sample may be carry-over from other donors' samples.

V gene TRBV5-1 combines with J gene TRBJ2-2; D unresolved. CDR1 SGHRS and CDR2 YFSETQ come from the germline V gene. The CDR3 has 17 residues. With 8 bases removed from V and 1 base from J, the gap between germline ends came to 21 bases. In DNA, the CDR3 is TGCGCCAGTTCCCACCCCGCGCTGGGTTGGAACACCGGGGAGCTGTTTTTT. This sequence encodes CASSHPALGWNTGELFF.

The rearrangement links TRBV6-1 to TRBJ1-3, with 7 bases lining up with TRBD1. The CDR3 runs 15 residues. Germline loops: CDR1 MNHNS, CDR2 SASEGT. Trimming at V came to 4 bases and at J to 2 bases, leaving 5 bases not matched to a gene. CDR3 sequence (DNA): TGTGCCAGCAGTGCGTGGACAGGACCTGGAAACACCATATATTTT. Residues: CASSAWTGPGNTIYF.

This clone was detected once. This chain uses TRBV5-4 with TRBJ2-2; 10 nucleotides match TRBD2. The CDR3 loop spans 17 amino acids. Germline values: CDR1 SGHNT, CDR2 YYREEE (reference sequence). Trimming took 4 bases from V and 7 from J; bases not matched to a gene: 13. The DNA for the CDR3 is TGTGCCAGCAGCCCAGGTTGGAGCGGGAGGGCCCTCGGGGAGCTGTTTTTT. Encoded protein: CASSPGWSGRALGELFF.

The chain recombines TRBV7-2 with TRBJ2-3; a weak D match, TRBD1 (6 bases). The CDR3 spans 14 residues. The ends were cut back, 5 bases at V and 2 bases at J, with 11 bases in the middle. Germline V lookup: CDR1 SGHTA, CDR2 FQGNSA. CDR3 sequence reads: CASSATGYTDTQYF. In nucleotides, the CDR3 is TGTGCCAGCAGCGCGACAGGATACACAGATACGCAGTATTTT. The variable domain in full, with the rest retrieved from reference TRBV7-2 and TRBJ2-3, is GAGVSQSPSNKVTEKGKDVELRCDPISGHTALYWYRQSLGQGLEFLIYFQGNSAPDKSGLPSDRFSAERTGGSVSTLTIQRTQQEDSAVYLCASSATGYTDTQYFGPGTRLTVL.

V gene TRBV28 combines with J gene TRBJ1-2; D gene unclear. CDR3 length: 14 amino acids. V was trimmed by 2 bases and J by 6 bases, leaving 13 bases between them. Germline assignment: CDR1 MDHEN and CDR2 SYDVKM. In DNA form, the CDR3 reads TGTGCCAGCAGTTTACCGGGAGCAACCGATGGCTACACCTTC. This codes for CASSLPGATDGYTF.

This clone is a singleton in its sample. V is TRBV5-8 and J is TRBJ1-2; D unclear. Deletions cut 6 bases from V and 4 bases from J, with 13 bases between. Germline loops: CDR1 SGHTS, CDR2 YDEGEE. The CDR3 covers 13 residues. The CDR3 DNA is TGTGCCAGCATCCTAGTTTGGGGCTATGGCTACACCTTC. Translation: CASILVWGYGYTF.

The chain is built from TRBV28 and TRBJ1-1, with D possibly TRBD1 on 5 matching bases. Trimming left V 3 bases short and J 0 bases short, with 11 bases between. Germline V gene sequence: CDR1 MDHEN, CDR2 SYDVKM. The CDR3 has 15 amino acids. The CDR3: CASSFAGALNTEAFF. The CDR3 DNA reads TGTGCCAGCAGTTTCGCTGGGGCGCTGAACACTGAAGCTTTCTTT.

With respect to this clone: Other nucleotide sequences from this sample produce the same CDR3. This chain connects TRBV6-6 to TRBJ2-1, with 9 bases fitting TRBD2. V lost 4 bases, J lost 4 bases, and 5 bases stayed unmatched. Germline assignment: CDR1 MNHNY and CDR2 SVGAGI (reference sequence). This CDR3 region has 15 residues. In nucleotides, the CDR3 is TGTGCCAGCAGTTTTAGCGGGAGTAGTTACAATGAGCAGTTCTTC. Protein product: CASSFSGSSYNEQFF.

This rearrangement joins TRBV7-3 to TRBJ2-5; 7 bases fit TRBD1. Germline values: CDR1 SGHTA, CDR2 FQGTGA. V dropped 5 bases and J dropped 5; count of bases not matched to a gene: 5. CDR3 size: 13 residues. The CDR3 region is CASSPTGRETQYF. CDR3 nucleotide sequence: TGTGCCAGCAGCCCGACAGGGCGGGAGACCCAGTACTTC.

This clone has a handful of counts. The rearrangement joins TRBV19 to TRBJ2-1; D is unclear. Germline assignment: CDR1 LNHDA and CDR2 SQIVND (reference sequence). V lost 11 bases, J lost 2 bases, and 19 bases lay in between. There are 15 residues in the CDR3. DNA for the CDR3: TGTGCCGGAATACCGGCCAGGTTTACCTACAATGAGCAGTTCTTC. Encoded protein: CAGIPARFTYNEQFF.

The chain uses TRBV28 and TRBJ1-1; unclear D gene. Germline V lookup: CDR1 MDHEN, CDR2 SYDVKM. This CDR3 has 16 residues. V was shortened by 2 bases and J by 2 bases, with 15 bases between the two germline ends. CDR3 sequence: CASSLIGRWQNTEAFF. The CDR3 bases are TGTGCCAGCAGTTTAATCGGTCGGTGGCAAAACACTGAAGCTTTCTTT.

The chain links TRBV4-1 to TRBJ2-5; no definite D call. Germline V gene data show CDR1 as MGHRA and CDR2 as YSYEKL. The ends were cut back, 11 bases at V and 0 bases at J, with 22 bases in the middle. The CDR3 sequence is 16 residues long. CDR3 loop: CAAQPSYGTDQETQYF. The CDR3 coding sequence is TGCGCCGCCCAGCCATCGTACGGTACCGACCAAGAGACCCAGTACTTC.

V gene TRBV25-1 combines with J gene TRBJ2-5, with a possible D match to TRBD1 (6 bases). Germline assignment: CDR1 MGHDK and CDR2 SYGVNS. The CDR3 is 14 residues long. The germline V and J ends were trimmed by 6 bases and 4 bases, with 15 bases remaining between them. Here the CDR3 DNA reads TGTGCCAGCAGGGAAGGCCAGGGGTTAGAGACCCAGTACTTC. Residues: CASREGQGLETQYF.

J is TRBJ1-4 and V is TRBV5-1; TRBD1 matches at 7 bases. Germline-derived CDR1 and CDR2 are SGHRS and YFSETQ. Trimming took 7 bases from V and 4 from J; bases not matched to a gene: 10. This CDR3 region has 15 residues. CDR3: CASAPLGQFNEKLFF. The CDR3 DNA follows: TGCGCCAGCGCCCCCTTGGGACAGTTTAATGAAAAACTGTTTTTT. Combining the CDR3 with reference TRBV5-1 and TRBJ1-4 gives the whole variable domain KAGVTQTPRYLIKTRGQQVTLSCSPISGHRSVSWYQQTPGQGLQFLFEYFSETQRNKGNFPGRFSGRQFSNSRSEMNVSTLELGDSALYLCASAPLGQFNEKLFFGSGTQLSVL.

The CDR3 region is CASSFGAAVNTEAFF. CDR3 sequence (DNA): TGTGCCAGCAGCTTCGGGGCCGCCGTGAACACTGAAGCTTTCTTT. V usage is TRBV7-9 and J usage is TRBJ1-1, with a weak D call TRBD1 (5 bases). Germline V gives CDR1 SEHNR, CDR2 FQNEAQ (reference sequence). Trimming pared 3 bases from V and 0 bases from J, leaving 11 bases between. CDR3 length: 15 amino acids.